These T cell receptor beta chains were read from a single sample in a study of response to subunit inactivated influenza vaccine. MiXCR was run by TCRdb on the RT-PCR reads, yielding one entry per CDR3 protein. The top ten clones hold 3% to 3.5% of a sample with about 500,000 distinct CDR3 sequences, about 17% of them seen once. The sample in question was CD4+ T cells sorted from PBMCs, obtained about 23 months after vaccination. The receptors originated from a man between 50 and 75 years old who received an inactivated influenza vaccine. Both conserved end residues are part of each CDR3. The D gene is left open where the match is weak. A row's size may be missing; if present it is once, few, many or a size class.

d_gene	j_gene	abundance	v_gene	CDR3aa	CDR3nt
-	TRBJ2-3	-	TRBV20-1	CSAIGQFPDTQYF	TGCAGTGCTATAGGGCAGTTCCCCGATACGCAGTATTTT
-	TRBJ2-2	-	TRBV11-1	CASSPGLWDANTGELFF	TGTGCCAGCAGCCCAGGTCTTTGGGACGCGAACACCGGGGAGCTGTTTTTT
-	TRBJ1-5	few	TRBV20-1	CSTRRAGTQPQHF	TGCAGTACTCGGAGAGCGGGGACTCAGCCCCAGCATTTT
-	TRBJ2-1	few	TRBV28	CASSLAFDEQFF	TGTGCCAGCAGTTTAGCGTTCGATGAGCAGTTCTTC
-	TRBJ1-2	-	TRBV4-1	CASSQRVFSYGYTF	TGCGCCAGCAGCCAAAGGGTTTTCAGCTATGGCTACACCTTC
TRBD2	TRBJ2-3	-	TRBV12-3/TRBV12-4	CATRFTGLAQDTQYF	TGTGCCACCCGCTTCACCGGACTAGCGCAAGATACGCAGTATTTT
-	TRBJ1-1	-	TRBV9	CASSVWEGSTEAFF	TGTGCCAGCAGCGTATGGGAGGGGTCAACTGAAGCTTTCTTT
-	TRBJ1-4	few	TRBV9	CASSSSKGRQTNEKLFF	TGTGCCAGCAGCAGTTCGAAAGGGAGACAGACTAATGAAAAACTGTTTTTT
-	TRBJ2-2	-	TRBV29-1	CSVYRGGSRTGELFF	TGCAGCGTCTACAGGGGAGGGTCTCGGACCGGGGAGCTGTTTTTT
-	TRBJ1-3	-	TRBV6-5	CASSYSLGDGNTIYF	TGTGCCAGCAGTTACTCGCTAGGAGACGGAAACACCATATATTTT
TRBD1	TRBJ2-2	-	TRBV12-3/TRBV12-4	CASSLPLDRTTGELFF	TGTGCCAGCAGTTTACCTCTGGACAGGACCACCGGGGAGCTGTTTTTT
-	TRBJ1-4	few	TRBV6-5	CASSSGDGHTTNEKLFF	TGTGCCAGCAGTTCCGGGGACGGACACACAACTAATGAAAAACTGTTTTTT
TRBD2	TRBJ2-1	-	TRBV5-1	CASSLAYRLAGYTPTGNEQFF	TGCGCCAGCAGCTTGGCCTATAGACTAGCGGGTTACACTCCCACGGGGAATGAGCAGTTCTTC
TRBD1	TRBJ2-6	few	TRBV5-1	CASSLLTGAGANVLTF	TGCGCCAGCAGCTTACTAACAGGGGCCGGGGCCAACGTCCTGACTTTC
TRBD1	TRBJ2-3	-	TRBV2	CASSEGFGTGLDTQYF	TGTGCCAGCAGTGAAGGATTTGGGACAGGGTTAGATACGCAGTATTTT
TRBD2	TRBJ2-1	many	TRBV6-2/TRBV6-3	CASRNLAGGPNEQFF	TGTGCCAGCAGAAATCTAGCGGGGGGGCCGAATGAGCAGTTCTTC
TRBD2	TRBJ2-3	many	TRBV12-3/TRBV12-4	CASSLLAGARRDTQYF	TGTGCCAGCAGTTTACTAGCGGGAGCTCGGCGAGATACGCAGTATTTT
-	TRBJ2-1	-	TRBV20-1	CSARSYTSDSYNEQFF	TGCAGTGCAAGGTCGTACACCTCGGACTCCTACAATGAGCAGTTCTTC
TRBD2	TRBJ2-1	-	TRBV6-2/TRBV6-3	CASSRTGGPYEQFF	TGTGCCAGCAGTCGTACGGGAGGGCCCTATGAGCAGTTCTTC
-	TRBJ1-4	-	TRBV12-3/TRBV12-4	CATRAGGEEKLFF	TGTGCCACCAGGGCTGGGGGCGAGGAAAAACTGTTTTTT
TRBD1	TRBJ1-3	-	TRBV6-2/TRBV6-3	CASSEGANTIYF	TGTGCCAGCAGCGAGGGGGCCAACACCATATATTTT
TRBD2	TRBJ2-1	few	TRBV12-3/TRBV12-4	CASIADRTWGAGGYNEQFF	TGTGCCAGCATCGCGGACAGGACCTGGGGGGCGGGAGGGTATAATGAGCAGTTCTTC
-	TRBJ2-2	many	TRBV15	CATSRAATRAGELFF	TGTGCCACCAGCAGAGCAGCGACCCGTGCCGGGGAGCTGTTTTTT
TRBD1	TRBJ2-7	-	TRBV28	CASSYTGTGGKPTYEQYF	TGTGCCAGCAGCTATACCGGGACAGGGGGTAAACCAACCTACGAGCAGTACTTC
-	TRBJ2-7	few	TRBV27	CASARGYEQYF	TGTGCCAGCGCCCGGGGCTACGAGCAGTACTTC
TRBD1	TRBJ1-1	many	TRBV6-2/TRBV6-3	CASSWGQMNTEAFF	TGTGCCAGCAGTTGGGGACAGATGAACACTGAAGCTTTCTTT
TRBD2	TRBJ2-1	few	TRBV29-1	CSVVPGTGTSGGTYNEQFF	TGCAGCGTTGTACCCGGGACAGGGACTAGCGGGGGGACCTACAATGAGCAGTTCTTC
TRBD2	TRBJ2-3	few	TRBV4-1	CASSQDRRGGLSDTQYF	TGCGCCAGCAGCCAAGATCGGCGGGGGGGCCTGTCAGATACGCAGTATTTT
TRBD1	TRBJ1-1	-	TRBV20-1	CSALTGMNTEAFF	TGCAGTGCATTGACAGGGATGAACACTGAAGCTTTCTTT
-	TRBJ2-2	-	TRBV3-1	CASSPIPTGELFF	TGTGCCAGCAGCCCCATACCAACCGGGGAGCTGTTTTTT
-	TRBJ1-5	few	TRBV5-1	CASSLDTSNQPQHF	TGCGCCAGCAGCTTGGACACTAGCAATCAGCCCCAGCATTTT
-	TRBJ1-5	few	TRBV21-1	CASSPGVGGSNQPQHF	TGTGCCAGCAGCCCTGGGGTGGGCGGTAGCAATCAGCCCCAGCATTTT
-	TRBJ1-1	few	TRBV12-5	CASGLSGTEAFF	TGTGCTAGTGGTTTGAGTGGCACTGAAGCTTTCTTT
TRBD1	TRBJ1-1	-	TRBV5-1	CASSGGTDMNTEAFF	TGCGCCAGCAGCGGGGGGACAGATATGAACACTGAAGCTTTCTTT
-	TRBJ2-7	few	TRBV7-9	CASSLEGGEQYF	TGTGCCAGCAGCTTAGAAGGGGGCGAGCAGTACTTC
-	TRBJ1-2	many	TRBV29-1	CSVEKSGRAYGYTF	TGCAGCGTTGAAAAATCGGGCAGGGCCTATGGCTACACCTTC
-	TRBJ2-2	few	TRBV4-3	CASSPPAGEAGELFF	TGCGCCAGCAGCCCGCCCGCAGGGGAGGCCGGGGAGCTGTTTTTT
-	TRBJ2-3	few	TRBV7-2	CASSPGWRNTQYF	TGTGCCAGCAGCCCAGGATGGAGAAATACGCAGTATTTT
-	TRBJ1-6	few	TRBV15	CATSRDPSSYNSPLHF	TGTGCCACCAGCAGAGACCCGAGCTCCTATAATTCACCCCTCCACTTT
TRBD2	TRBJ2-3	-	TRBV5-1	CASSPAGRGLPGDTQYF	TGCGCCAGCAGCCCAGCGGGGCGCGGACTCCCCGGTGATACGCAGTATTTT
-	TRBJ2-1	-	TRBV5-6	CASSLQQGRAYNEQFF	TGTGCCAGCAGCCTCCAACAGGGGAGGGCCTACAATGAGCAGTTCTTC
TRBD2	TRBJ2-1	few	TRBV24-1	CATSRWAGGSGNEQFF	TGTGCCACCAGTCGTTGGGCGGGGGGTTCAGGAAATGAGCAGTTCTTC
TRBD1	TRBJ2-7	-	TRBV7-6	CASSLRPGQGMGEQYF	TGTGCCAGCAGCTTAAGGCCGGGACAGGGGATGGGCGAGCAGTACTTC
TRBD1	TRBJ2-1	-	TRBV20-1	CSAVTGLRDEQFF	TGCAGTGCCGTGACAGGGCTTAGGGATGAGCAGTTCTTC
TRBD1	TRBJ2-1	-	TRBV24-1	CATSAGTGKSNEQFF	TGTGCCACCAGTGCCGGGACAGGAAAATCTAATGAGCAGTTCTTC
-	TRBJ1-1	-	TRBV19	CASSTRYRRQSTEAFF	TGTGCCAGTAGTACCCGGTATAGGCGACAAAGCACTGAAGCTTTCTTT
TRBD2	TRBJ2-5	-	TRBV20-1	CSARGASGVELETQYF	TGCAGTGCTAGGGGTGCTAGCGGGGTGGAGTTAGAGACCCAGTACTTC
TRBD1	TRBJ1-5	few	TRBV6-5	CASSYTAPDRGRWFPQHF	TGTGCCAGCAGTTACACTGCACCGGACAGGGGACGTTGGTTTCCCCAGCATTTT
TRBD1	TRBJ2-3	-	TRBV6-2/TRBV6-3	CASTDRDSTDTQYF	TGTGCCAGCACAGACAGGGACAGCACAGATACGCAGTATTTT
TRBD2	TRBJ2-1	many	TRBV20-1	CSARYGLAGVGEQFF	TGCAGTGCTAGATACGGACTAGCGGGAGTGGGTGAGCAGTTCTTC
-	TRBJ1-2	-	TRBV28	CATRTDLNYGYTF	TGTGCCACTCGGACAGACCTGAACTATGGCTACACCTTC
-	TRBJ1-2	few	TRBV10-3	CAITGDLGRGYTF	TGTGCCATCACCGGGGATCTTGGTCGCGGCTACACCTTC
TRBD2	TRBJ2-5	few	TRBV18	CASSPVAGVGETQYF	TGTGCCAGCTCACCCGTAGCGGGAGTAGGAGAGACCCAGTACTTC
TRBD1	TRBJ2-7	few	TRBV28	CASSWGQGAREQYF	TGTGCCAGCAGCTGGGGACAGGGGGCAAGAGAGCAGTACTTC
-	TRBJ2-7	-	TRBV20-1	CSARGSQGYEQYF	TGCAGTGCTAGAGGAAGTCAGGGTTACGAGCAGTACTTC
-	TRBJ2-7	-	TRBV11-2	CASSLDRAASEQYF	TGTGCCAGCAGCTTAGATCGGGCAGCGAGCGAGCAGTACTTC
TRBD2	TRBJ2-2	-	TRBV20-1	CSAGLAVASGELFF	TGCAGTGCAGGGCTAGCGGTGGCCTCCGGGGAGCTGTTTTTT
TRBD1	TRBJ1-2	-	TRBV15	CATSRGTGFYGYTF	TGTGCCACCAGCAGAGGGACAGGCTTTTATGGCTACACCTTC
-	TRBJ2-3	-	TRBV29-1	CSVGYRGDDTQYF	TGCAGCGTAGGATATCGGGGAGACGATACGCAGTATTTT